This T cell receptor (beta chain) emerged from a study of T cell responses to AZD1222 COVID-19 vaccine (dated by TCRdb to 2020 to 2023). Background on the whole study: Because spike-specific TCR depth and breadth did not differ between the two schedules, AZD1222 recipients who got a second dose at roughly 4 weeks were pooled with those who got a second dose at roughly 12 weeks. TCR sequencing covered 233 trial participants: 207 given two doses of AZD1222 and some 25 given two doses of MenACWY control vaccine. Enrollment into the trials was organized by age into subgroups of 18-55, 56-69 and 70-plus years, and those subgroups contained around 150, 28 and 57 TCR-sequenced participants, respectively. Points the paper makes about the study in general: Because no day 14 peak-response samples were available, repertoires were characterized only after the peak T cell response. A significant rise in spike-specific TCR breadth and depth was observed after two AZD1222 doses relative to day 0 and relative to MenACWY recipients. The whole spike protein was spanned by vaccine-associated CD4 TCRs, and dominant responses were seen in regions 160-218 and 743-854. Reportedly, almost half of the unique spike-specific TCRs recognized epitopes lying outside the regions that are mutated in the B.1.351 and B.1.1.7 variants. Conclusions about previously exposed vaccinees are limited, since just a handful of AZD1222 recipients were seropositive for SARS-CoV-2 at baseline. In the small 56-69-year group, the increase in depth fell short of significance, most likely because of low power. Participants were mostly white British and included more females than males, and it was suggested by the authors that clonal diversity may have been underestimated.

The CDR3 regions of human TCRbeta chains were analyzed by immunosequencing. The paper's processing steps were these. Repertoire TCRs were matched against a reference library of SARS-CoV-2-specific TCRs generated with the MIRA antigen-specificity platform. Breadth meant the fraction of unique TCRs that were SARS-CoV-2-associated, whereas depth meant the fraction of total T cells that were SARS-CoV-2-associated. Using the MIRA data, every spike-specific TCR was mapped to the spike region that the TCR reacted to and assigned to either a CD4 or a CD8 class. Log10-transformed breadth and depth values were compared by one-way ANOVA with Sidak's multiple comparisons tests. TCRdb's version of the immuneACCESS table is confined to in-frame rearrangements and falls short of the full clone set. An unresolved V gene accounts for under half of the shortfall where checked; the remainder is of unknown origin. V, J and clone size were drawn from that table, and D and trimming were deduced from the DNA. The sample table contains 150,000 or so clones; only one count was recorded for roughly nine tenths of them. Together, the top ten hold about 5% of the sample.

The sample's time point label is to be understood as: baseline before first vaccination. Samples from vaccinated people were obtained from the UK trials COV001 and COV002, which included a single-blind randomized controlled phase 2/3 trial of AZD1222 (ChAdOx1 nCoV-19) in healthy adults. For TCRbeta chain sequencing, PBMC samples from trial participants were taken at day 0 and at day 28 after the second dose. V is pared back by 2 bases and J by 2 bases, with 9 bases lying between the germline termini. The germline V gene (reference sequence) sets CDR1 to MNHNY and CDR2 to SVGAGI. Counted from cysteine to phenylalanine, this CDR3 has 14 amino acids. CDR3 DNA only is kept here, 42 bases in frame from base 1. About this clone: What this receptor recognizes is not known. Per-base quality was not reported, and no clone a single base away is much larger than it.

Material: peripheral blood, obtained on day 0 of AZD1222 vaccination. The chain is assembled from TRBV6-6 and TRBJ2-5; the D gene is possibly TRBD2, with 5 bases matching. This clonotype was sampled from an adult in good health. Here the CDR3 is given as CASSYGGAQETQYF. In nucleotides, the sequence is TGTGCCAGCAGTTACGGAGGAGCTCAAGAGACCCAGTACTTC.